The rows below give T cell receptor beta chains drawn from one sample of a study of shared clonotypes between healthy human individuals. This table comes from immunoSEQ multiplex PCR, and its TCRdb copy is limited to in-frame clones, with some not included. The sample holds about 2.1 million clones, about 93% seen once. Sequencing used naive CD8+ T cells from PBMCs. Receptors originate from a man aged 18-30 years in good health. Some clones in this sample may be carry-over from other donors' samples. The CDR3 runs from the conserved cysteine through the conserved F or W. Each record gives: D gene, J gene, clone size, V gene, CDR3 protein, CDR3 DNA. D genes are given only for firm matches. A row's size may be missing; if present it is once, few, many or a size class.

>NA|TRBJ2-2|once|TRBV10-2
CASSEAATGELFF
TGCGCCAGCAGTGAAGCAGCCACCGGGGAGCTGTTTTTT
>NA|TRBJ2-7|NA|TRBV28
CASSPLRTRSYEQYF
TGTGCCAGCAGTCCGCTCAGGACCCGCTCCTACGAGCAGTACTTC
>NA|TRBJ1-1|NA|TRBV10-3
CAIREVNTEAFF
TGTGCCATCAGGGAGGTGAACACTGAAGCTTTCTTT
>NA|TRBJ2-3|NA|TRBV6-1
CASPNTVTDTQYF
TGTGCCAGCCCGAACACCGTCACAGATACGCAGTATTTT
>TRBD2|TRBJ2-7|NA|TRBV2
CASRGTSGGTYEQYF
TGTGCCAGCAGGGGAACTAGCGGGGGAACCTACGAGCAGTACTTC
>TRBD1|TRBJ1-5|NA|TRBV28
CASSLRGGNQPQHF
TGTGCCAGCAGTCTCAGGGGGGGCAATCAGCCCCAGCATTTT
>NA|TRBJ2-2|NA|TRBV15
CATSRTGSGELFF
TGTGCCACCAGCAGAACGGGATCCGGGGAGCTGTTTTTT
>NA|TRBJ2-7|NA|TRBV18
CASSPEQGTYEQYF
TGTGCCAGCTCACCAGAACAGGGCACCTACGAGCAGTACTTC
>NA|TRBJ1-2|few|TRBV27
CASSSPLEGEHGYTF
TGTGCCAGCAGTTCGCCCCTGGAAGGGGAACATGGCTACACCTTC
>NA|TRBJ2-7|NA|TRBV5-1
CASSFFGTLYEQYF
TGCGCCAGCAGCTTCTTTGGGACTCTCTACGAGCAGTACTTC
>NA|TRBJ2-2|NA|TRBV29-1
CSVGLAYTGELFF
TGCAGCGTTGGTCTAGCGTACACCGGGGAGCTGTTTTTT
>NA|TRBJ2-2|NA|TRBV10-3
CAIRGTGELFF
TGTGCCATCAGAGGGACCGGGGAGCTGTTTTTT
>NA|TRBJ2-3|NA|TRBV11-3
CASSFGTADTQYF
TGTGCCAGCAGCTTCGGGACCGCAGATACGCAGTATTTT
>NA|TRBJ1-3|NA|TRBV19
CASSIDGFSDSGNTIYF
TGTGCCAGTAGTATAGATGGGTTCTCGGACTCTGGAAACACCATATATTTT
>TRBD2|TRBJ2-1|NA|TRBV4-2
CASSQPTSGSNEQFF
TGTGCCAGCAGCCAACCGACTAGCGGGAGCAATGAGCAGTTCTTC
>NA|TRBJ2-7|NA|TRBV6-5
CASSSSVYEQYF
TGTGCCAGCAGTTCTAGCGTGTACGAGCAGTACTTC